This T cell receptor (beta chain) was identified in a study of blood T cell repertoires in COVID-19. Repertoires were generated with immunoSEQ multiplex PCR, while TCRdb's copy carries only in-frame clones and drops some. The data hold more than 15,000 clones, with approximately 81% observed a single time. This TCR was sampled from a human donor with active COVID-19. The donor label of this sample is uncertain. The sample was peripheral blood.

In DNA, the CDR3 is TGTGCCAGCAGTTTATCCGCAGTAGAGCAGTACTTC. Amino acids: CASSLSAVEQYF. The chain combines TRBV12-3 or TRBV12-4 with TRBJ2-7, with no clear D. V lost 2 bases and J lost 7, with 9 bases in between. The CDR3 contains 12 residues.